Listed here are 19 T cell receptor beta chains from one sample, sequenced in a study of CD4 T cells in relation to SARS-CoV-2 and coronaviruses. Antigens of these TCRs are unknown. Here immunoSEQ multiplex PCR was the method, and the copy in TCRdb shows in-frame clones only, minus some. The sample has more than 20,000 clones; roughly four fifths are singletons. CD4+ T cells from unexposed donors were obtained before the COVID-19 pandemic (2011-2018). After approximately 10 days of culture, CD4+ T cells were isolated. The sequenced material came from CD4+ T cells from PBMCs, cultured in vitro. All receptors derive from a human donor in good health.

The chain employs TRBV3-1 (or the pseudogene TRBV3-2) and TRBJ2-7, with D tentatively TRBD1 (6 bases). Trimming removed 6 bases at V and 6 bases at J, with 18 bases between. Germline CDR1 LGHDT, CDR2 YNNKEL (reference sequence). The CDR3 is 14 residues long. CDR3 DNA: TGTGCCAGCAGGCTTCTGCATCAGGACAGCGAGCAGTACTTC. It encodes CASRLLHQDSEQYF.

The gene calls are TRBV4-3 and TRBJ1-4; D not resolved. V was cut by 1 base and J by 3 bases, with 6 bases left in between. Germline-derived CDR1 and CDR2 are LGHNA and YSLEER. This CDR3 is 14 amino acids long. CDR3 DNA sequence: TGCGCCAGCAGCCAAGCTGCGGCTAATGAAAAACTGTTTTTT. Its translation: CASSQAAANEKLFF.

The J gene is TRBJ2-6, the V gene TRBV5-1; tentative D call: TRBD1 (6 bases). Germline CDR1 reads SGHRS; CDR2 reads YFSETQ. CDR3 size: 15 residues. Trimming cost V 3 bases and J 4 bases, with 11 bases left between them. CDR3 DNA: TGCGCCAGCAGCTCACAGGGAGCCGGGGCCAACGTCCTGACTTTC. This sequence encodes CASSSQGAGANVLTF.

This rearrangement joins TRBV5-1 to TRBJ1-6; no reliable D call. This CDR3 has 15 amino acids. Trimming pared 2 bases from V and 6 bases from J, leaving 12 bases between. CDR1 and CDR2 from the germline V gene are SGHRS and YFSETQ. Written as DNA, the CDR3 is TGCGCCAGCAGCTTATTATCAGAGCGTAATTCACCCCTCCACTTT. As protein: CASSLLSERNSPLHF.

This chain connects TRBV19 to TRBJ1-5; 7 nucleotides align to TRBD1. The CDR3 covers 15 residues. V lost 4 bases to trimming and J lost 2 bases; unmatched junction nucleotides: 5. Looked up from germline, CDR1 is LNHDA and CDR2 is SQIVND (reference sequence). Written as DNA, the CDR3 is TGTGCCAGTAGTAAGACAGGGACGGGCAATCAGCCCCAGCATTTT. Amino acids: CASSKTGTGNQPQHF.

The chain combines TRBV18 with TRBJ1-1; D call uncertain. CDR3 length equals 13 residues. Trimming pared 2 bases from V and 2 bases from J, leaving 6 bases between. Germline CDR1 reads KGHSH; CDR2 reads LQKENI. The CDR3 here is CASSPSTNTEAFF. DNA of the CDR3: TGTGCCAGCTCACCATCTACTAACACTGAAGCTTTCTTT. Complete variable domain (other parts from reference TRBV18 and TRBJ1-1): NAGVMQNPRHLVRRRGQEARLRCSPMKGHSHVYWYRQLPEEGLKFMVYLQKENIIDESGMPKERFSAEFPKEGPSILRIQQVVRGDSAAYFCASSPSTNTEAFFGQGTRLTVV.

The CDR3 bases are TGCGCCAGCAGCTTGCAGGGGATAATGAGGGGCGCGAACACTGAAGCTTTCTTT. It encodes CASSLQGIMRGANTEAFF. This sequence joins TRBV5-1 and TRBJ1-1; the D gene is possibly TRBD1 (6 bases). The V end was cut by 1 base, the J end by 1 base, with 20 bases between. The germline gives CDR1 SGHRS, CDR2 YFSETQ. This CDR3 comprises 18 residues.

The chain recombines TRBV19 with TRBJ1-1; D is possibly TRBD1 (5 bases). Trimming pared 5 bases from V and 0 bases from J, leaving 10 bases between. CDR3 length: 14 residues. Germline V CDR1 and CDR2: LNHDA, SQIVND (reference sequence). The CDR3 sequence: CASSFRGMNTEAFF. In DNA form, the CDR3 reads TGTGCCAGTAGTTTCCGGGGGATGAACACTGAAGCTTTCTTT.

The V gene is TRBV5-6, the J gene TRBJ1-4, with no clear D. The CDR3 has 15 amino acids. CDR1 is SGHDT and CDR2 is YYEEEE in the germline V gene. Trimming shortened V by 3 bases and J by 0 bases, and 9 bases separated the two germline ends. CDR3 loop: CASSSEIATNEKLFF. The CDR3 region has the DNA TGTGCCAGCAGCTCGGAGATTGCAACTAATGAAAAACTGTTTTTT.

This chain connects TRBV7-2 to TRBJ1-5, with TRBD1 matching over 7 bases. This CDR3 has 13 amino acids. V trimming: 5 bases; J trimming: 5 bases; junction bases outside the gene matches: 3. Germline V gene sequence: CDR1 SGHTA, CDR2 FQGNSA. The CDR3 nucleotides read TGTGCCAGCAGCACCCAGGGGGATCAGCCCCAGCATTTT. Translated: CASSTQGDQPQHF.

The V and J genes are TRBV6-6 and TRBJ1-2; 9 bases fit TRBD1. The V segment lost 5 bases and the J segment 5 bases; nucleotides outside the gene matches: 9. Germline-derived CDR1 and CDR2 are MNHNY and SVGAGI (reference sequence). The CDR3 covers 15 residues. In nucleotides, the CDR3 is TGTGCCAGCAGTGAGGGAAACAGGGGGCCTTATGGCTACACCTTC. It translates to CASSEGNRGPYGYTF.

This clone showed up just a few times. This chain connects TRBV7-2 to TRBJ2-2, with TRBD1 matching 8 bases. Germline CDR1 SGHTA, CDR2 FQGNSA. J gave up 2 bases and V 3 bases, and 5 bases lay outside the gene matches. CDR3 length: 16 amino acids. CDR3: CASSLPTGVNTGELFF. The CDR3 DNA reads TGTGCCAGCAGCTTGCCGACAGGGGTTAACACCGGGGAGCTGTTTTTT.

The chain recombines TRBV30 with TRBJ2-5; no clear D gene. V was shortened by 5 bases and J by 4 bases, with 14 bases between the two germline ends. Germline CDR1 is GTSNPN and CDR2 is SVGIG (reference sequence). CDR3 length: 13 residues. The CDR3 DNA follows: TGTGCCTGGGGCCCCAAGGGCAGAGAGACCCAGTACTTC. Its protein product is CAWGPKGRETQYF.

This chain uses TRBV5-1 with TRBJ2-1; 11 nucleotides line up with TRBD2. Germline values: CDR1 SGHRS, CDR2 YFSETQ. V gave up 3 bases and J gave up 7 bases; unmatched junction bases: 18. The CDR3 has 19 amino acids. The chain's CDR3 is CASSSLAGGPSRRDNEQFF. The CDR3 DNA is TGCGCCAGCAGCTCCTTAGCGGGAGGGCCCTCCCGTAGGGATAATGAGCAGTTCTTC.

The gene calls are TRBV27 and TRBJ2-3, with 7 bases aligning to TRBD2. Germline V CDR1 and CDR2: MNHEY, SMNVEV (reference sequence). The V and J ends lost 6 bases and 1 base, in that order; junction bases with no gene match: 4. The CDR3 has 14 amino acids. The CDR3 DNA follows: TGTGCCAGCAGAGCGGGACCACGCACAGATACGCAGTATTTT. Its protein is CASRAGPRTDTQYF.

Concerning this clone: The junction does not match germline at one end; this may be a read error. CDR3 in DNA: TGTGCCAGCAGCCCACAGGCGGGACACCTGAACAGTGAAGCTTTCTTT. The encoded protein is CASSPQAGHLNSEAFF. The gene calls are TRBV7-6 and TRBJ1-1; D perhaps matches TRBD1 (6 bases). CDR1 is SGHVS and CDR2 is FNYEAQ in the germline V gene. CDR3 length: 16 amino acids.

The V call is TRBV5-1, the J call TRBJ2-7, with D maybe TRBD1 (8 bases). From germline, CDR1 is SGHRS and CDR2 YFSETQ. V lost 1 base and J lost 2, with 16 bases in between. CDR3 length: 16 amino acids. The CDR3 sequence: CASSLQGGTGPYEQYF. As DNA, the CDR3 is TGCGCCAGCAGCTTGCAGGGGGGGACAGGACCCTACGAGCAGTACTTC.

The table lists this clone with a count of one. CDR3 coding DNA: TGTGCCAGCAGCTTAGATAACGGGTTGCTTAACTATGGCTACACCTTC. Translating it yields CASSLDNGLLNYGYTF. This sequence joins TRBV11-2 and TRBJ1-2, with D hard to call. V was trimmed by 0 bases and J by 1 base, leaving 12 bases between them. The CDR3 has 16 residues. Germline V CDR1 and CDR2: SGHAT, FQNNGV.

This chain uses TRBV13 with TRBJ2-3; perhaps TRBD2 as D (5 bases). This CDR3 is built from 17 residues. Between the trimmed V and J ends, which lost 0 bases and 4 bases, there was a span of 17 bases. Germline V CDR1 and CDR2: PRHDT, FYEKMQ (reference sequence). DNA of the CDR3: TGTGCCAGCAGCTTAGGGGGCCCGCAACTAGTCTCAGATACGCAGTATTTT. Translating it yields CASSLGGPQLVSDTQYF.